What follows describes a single T cell receptor (beta chain). The antigen is unknown. Germline V CDR1 and CDR2: LGHNA, YNFKEQ. The CDR3 has 19 amino acids. Trimming cost V 3 bases and J 7 bases; bases outside gene matches: 20. A 1 in 200,000 to 1 in 1 million T cell depth was the sequencing target. Assay used: immunoSEQ multiplex PCR; TCRdb lists only in-frame clones, some missing. The sample has approximately 300,000 clones, roughly 80% seen once; the top ten hold 6.7%. The data derive from a study of cytotoxic CD8 clonotypes in ibrutinib-treated CLL. Study results and caveats: Whereas clonality rose at ibrutinib response, it declined toward baseline at progression.

This specimen consisted of PBMCs, obtained before ibrutinib treatment. This clonotype was sampled from a human donor with chronic lymphocytic leukemia. This rearrangement joins TRBV4-2 to TRBJ2-2, with 7 positions matching TRBD2. CDR3 nucleotides: TGTGCCAGCAGCCAGCCCCGGGACTACCTAGAACTGATCAACGGGGAGCTGTTTTTT. This translates into CASSQPRDYLELINGELFF.